These T cell receptor beta chains were read from a single sample in a study of blood T cell repertoires in COVID-19. Here immunoSEQ multiplex PCR was the method, and the copy in TCRdb shows in-frame clones only, minus some. The sample has 320,000 or so clones, about 90% seen once. Sequences were obtained from PBMCs or T cells enriched from blood (not recorded which). These receptors all stem from a young man who had recovered from COVID-19. CDR3s include the opening cysteine and the closing phenylalanine or tryptophan. D genes are given only for firm matches. The size field is filled for only some rows; it gives once, few, many or a size class.

J gene	clone size	V gene	D gene	CDR3 protein	CDR3 DNA
TRBJ2-7	-	TRBV12-3/TRBV12-4	-	CASSLIGYEQYF	TGTGCCAGCAGTTTAATCGGCTACGAGCAGTACTTC
TRBJ2-1	-	TRBV6-5	-	CASSISPFSDEQFF	TGTGCCAGCAGCATTAGTCCCTTTTCGGATGAGCAGTTCTTC
TRBJ2-3	-	TRBV7-2	-	CASSPHGDTQYF	TGTGCCAGCAGCCCTCACGGAGATACGCAGTATTTT
TRBJ2-1	-	TRBV6-4	-	CASSPATDYNEQFF	TGTGCCAGCAGCCCCGCGACAGATTACAATGAGCAGTTCTTC
TRBJ1-1	-	TRBV12-3/TRBV12-4	-	CASSFSGTEAFF	TGTGCCAGCAGTTTTTCGGGCACTGAAGCTTTCTTT
TRBJ2-7	-	TRBV6-1	TRBD1	CASSETGGLDEQYF	TGTGCCAGCAGTGAGACAGGGGGCCTCGACGAGCAGTACTTC
TRBJ1-1	-	TRBV11-2	-	CASSPRPFMNTEAFF	TGTGCCAGCAGCCCGCGTCCCTTCATGAACACTGAAGCTTTCTTT
TRBJ2-7	-	TRBV27	TRBD2	CASSPPGGGTYEQYF	TGTGCCAGCAGTCCCCCCGGGGGAGGGACCTACGAGCAGTACTTC
TRBJ2-7	-	TRBV10-3	-	CAIMKDRDTYEQYF	TGTGCCATCATGAAGGACAGAGATACCTACGAGCAGTACTTC
TRBJ2-1	-	TRBV5-5	-	CASSLSGGNEQFF	TGTGCCAGCAGCTTGAGCGGAGGGAATGAGCAGTTCTTC
TRBJ1-2	-	TRBV30	-	CAWSVGGVFYGYTF	TGTGCCTGGAGTGTAGGGGGGGTATTCTATGGCTACACCTTC
TRBJ1-2	few	TRBV6-5	-	CASSYLSGTAYGYTF	TGTGCCAGCAGTTACTTAAGCGGGACGGCCTATGGCTACACCTTC
TRBJ1-6	-	TRBV27	TRBD1	CASSLDGTGSNSPLHF	TGTGCCAGCAGTTTGGACGGGACAGGGTCCAATTCACCCCTCCACTTT
TRBJ1-5	-	TRBV28	-	CASSPGGATQPQHF	TGTGCCAGCAGTCCCGGGGGGGCAACTCAGCCCCAGCATTTT
TRBJ2-2	-	TRBV14	-	CASSSYGSMGTGELFF	TGTGCCAGCAGCTCCTACGGGTCGATGGGCACCGGGGAGCTGTTTTTT
TRBJ1-5	-	TRBV11-2	-	CASSLDGGDQPQHF	TGTGCCAGCAGCTTAGATGGAGGGGATCAGCCCCAGCATTTT
TRBJ2-5	-	TRBV5-1	TRBD2	CASSLGGTRETQYF	TGCGCCAGCAGCTTGGGTGGGACTAGAGAGACCCAGTACTTC
TRBJ1-4	once	TRBV27	-	CASSLFTDSEKLFF	TGTGCCAGCAGTTTATTCACTGACAGTGAAAAACTGTTTTTT
TRBJ2-1	-	TRBV27	-	CASSLVATSYNEQFF	TGTGCCAGCAGTTTAGTAGCGACCTCCTACAATGAGCAGTTCTTC
TRBJ2-1	-	TRBV5-6	-	CASSLAAGPQFF	TGTGCCAGCAGCTTGGCGGCGGGGCCCCAGTTCTTC
TRBJ1-1	-	TRBV28	TRBD1	CASSLGGQGMRNTEAFF	TGTGCCAGCAGTTTAGGGGGACAGGGGATGCGTAACACTGAAGCTTTCTTT
TRBJ2-3	-	TRBV19	TRBD2	CASSPAGTSGVRDTQYF	TGTGCCAGTAGCCCCGCCGGGACTAGCGGGGTGCGGGATACGCAGTATTTT
TRBJ2-1	once	TRBV19	-	CASSGPASTSFF	TGTGCCAGTTCAGGGCCCGCTTCAACCTCGTTCTTC
TRBJ2-5	-	TRBV4-2	-	CASSRTGTEKETQYF	TGTGCCAGCAGTCGTACCGGGACTGAGAAAGAGACCCAGTACTTC
TRBJ2-3	-	TRBV7-8	TRBD2	CASSLAPSGGPRLGTQYF	TGTGCCAGCAGCTTAGCGCCTAGCGGGGGGCCACGTCTGGGTACGCAGTATTTT
TRBJ2-1	-	TRBV7-9	TRBD1	CASSPRGTDSYNEQFF	TGTGCCAGCAGCCCCAGGGGGACAGACTCCTACAATGAGCAGTTCTTC
TRBJ1-2	-	TRBV13	TRBD1	CASSIGQGEENGYTF	TGTGCCAGCAGCATTGGACAGGGGGAGGAAAATGGCTACACCTTC
TRBJ2-7	once	TRBV7-9	-	CASSFTGGEQYF	TGTGCCAGCAGCTTTACAGGCGGCGAGCAGTACTTC
TRBJ2-2	-	TRBV5-4	-	CASSFGLARSGELFF	TGTGCCAGCAGCTTTGGGCTAGCTAGATCTGGGGAGCTGTTTTTT
TRBJ2-1	-	TRBV24-1	TRBD2	CATSDPTSGDYNEQFF	TGTGCCACCAGTGACCCGACTAGCGGGGACTACAATGAGCAGTTCTTC
TRBJ2-7	-	TRBV4-1	-	CASSQDREMDYEQYF	TGCGCCAGCAGCCAAGATCGGGAAATGGACTACGAGCAGTACTTC
TRBJ2-5	-	TRBV5-1	TRBD1	CASSLTGQVQETQYF	TGCGCCAGCAGCTTAACGGGACAGGTCCAAGAGACCCAGTACTTC
TRBJ1-2	-	TRBV3-1/TRBV3-2	-	CASSPVLRRGRDYGYTF	TGTGCCAGCAGCCCTGTACTGAGGAGGGGGAGGGACTATGGCTACACCTTC
TRBJ1-2	-	TRBV15	-	CATSRDRTGRYGYTF	TGTGCCACCAGCAGAGATAGAACAGGGCGCTATGGCTACACCTTC
TRBJ1-6	-	TRBV7-8	TRBD1	CASRSGTANRSYNSPLHF	TGTGCCAGCAGATCCGGGACAGCTAATCGCTCCTATAATTCACCCCTCCACTTT
TRBJ1-2	-	TRBV29-1	-	CSSGEWDTF	TGCAGCTCAGGGGAGTGGGACACCTTC